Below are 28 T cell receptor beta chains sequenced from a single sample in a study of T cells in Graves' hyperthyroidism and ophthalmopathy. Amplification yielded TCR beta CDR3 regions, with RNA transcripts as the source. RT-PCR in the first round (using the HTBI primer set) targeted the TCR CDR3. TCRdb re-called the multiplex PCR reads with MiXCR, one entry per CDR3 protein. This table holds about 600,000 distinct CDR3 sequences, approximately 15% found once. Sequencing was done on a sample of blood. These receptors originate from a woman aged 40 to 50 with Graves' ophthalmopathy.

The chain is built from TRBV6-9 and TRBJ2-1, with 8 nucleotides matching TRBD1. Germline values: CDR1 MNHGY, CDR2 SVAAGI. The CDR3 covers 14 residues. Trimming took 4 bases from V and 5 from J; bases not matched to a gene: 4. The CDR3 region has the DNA TGTGCCAGCAGTTCAGGGGGCCAAAACAATGAGCAGTTCTTC. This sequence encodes CASSSGGQNNEQFF.

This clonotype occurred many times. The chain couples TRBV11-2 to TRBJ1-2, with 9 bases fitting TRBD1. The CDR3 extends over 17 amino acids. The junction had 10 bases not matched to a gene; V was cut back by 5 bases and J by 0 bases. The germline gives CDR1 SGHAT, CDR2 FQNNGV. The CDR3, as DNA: TGTGCCAGCAGCATTTATACGGGACAGGGAGCTAACTATGGCTACACCTTC. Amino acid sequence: CASSIYTGQGANYGYTF.

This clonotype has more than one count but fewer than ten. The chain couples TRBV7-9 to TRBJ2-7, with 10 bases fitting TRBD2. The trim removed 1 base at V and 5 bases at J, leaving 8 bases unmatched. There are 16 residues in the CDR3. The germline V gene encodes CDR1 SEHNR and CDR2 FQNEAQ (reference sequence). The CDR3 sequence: CASSLGYSGRSHEQYF. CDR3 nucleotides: TGTGCCAGCAGCTTAGGTTATAGCGGGAGGTCCCACGAGCAGTACTTC.

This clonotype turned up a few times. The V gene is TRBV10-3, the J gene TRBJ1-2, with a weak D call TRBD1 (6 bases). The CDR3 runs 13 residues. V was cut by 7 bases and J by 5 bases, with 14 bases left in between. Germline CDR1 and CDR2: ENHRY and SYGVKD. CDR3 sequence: CAINTGRGYGYTF. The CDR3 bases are TGTGCCATCAACACAGGGAGAGGGTATGGCTACACCTTC.

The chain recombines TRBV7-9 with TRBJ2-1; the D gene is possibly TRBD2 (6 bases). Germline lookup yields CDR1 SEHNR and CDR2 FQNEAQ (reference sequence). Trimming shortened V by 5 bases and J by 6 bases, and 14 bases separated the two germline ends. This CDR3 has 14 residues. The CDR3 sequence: CASSPGTALNEQFF. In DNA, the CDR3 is TGTGCCAGCAGCCCGGGGACTGCTCTCAATGAGCAGTTCTTC.

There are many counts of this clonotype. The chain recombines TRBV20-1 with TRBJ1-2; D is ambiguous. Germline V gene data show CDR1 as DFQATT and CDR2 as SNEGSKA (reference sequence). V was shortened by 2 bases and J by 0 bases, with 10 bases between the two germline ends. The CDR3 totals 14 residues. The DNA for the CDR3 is TGCAGTGCTAGACAAGAAGCCGCTAACTATGGCTACACCTTC. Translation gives CSARQEAANYGYTF.

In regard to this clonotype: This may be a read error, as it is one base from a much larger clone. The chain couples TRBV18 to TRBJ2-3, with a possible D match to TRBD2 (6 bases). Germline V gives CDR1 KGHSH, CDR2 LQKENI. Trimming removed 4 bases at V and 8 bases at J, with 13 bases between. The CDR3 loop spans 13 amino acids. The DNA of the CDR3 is TGTGCCAGCTCACTCCTGGAGGGAGGTACGCAGTATTTT. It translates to CASSLLEGGTQYF.

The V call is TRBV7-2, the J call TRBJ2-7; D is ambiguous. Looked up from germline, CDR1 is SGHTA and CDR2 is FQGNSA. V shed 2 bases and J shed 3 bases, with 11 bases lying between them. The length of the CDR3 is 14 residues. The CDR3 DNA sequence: TGTGCCAGCAGCTTAAAGGTTTCGGGCTACGAGCAGTACTTC. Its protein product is CASSLKVSGYEQYF. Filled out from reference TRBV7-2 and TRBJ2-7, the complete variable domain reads GAGVSQSPSNKVTEKGKDVELRCDPISGHTALYWYRQSLGQGLEFLIYFQGNSAPDKSGLPSDRFSAERTGGSVSTLTIQRTQQEDSAVYLCASSLKVSGYEQYFGPGTRLTVT.

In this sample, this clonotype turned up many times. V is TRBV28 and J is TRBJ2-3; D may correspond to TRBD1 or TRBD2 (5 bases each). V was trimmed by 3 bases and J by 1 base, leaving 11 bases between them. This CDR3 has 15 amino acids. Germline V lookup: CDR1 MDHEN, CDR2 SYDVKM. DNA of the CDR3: TGTGCCAGCAGTTTGGAAAGGGGAGGCACAGATACGCAGTATTTT. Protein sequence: CASSLERGGTDTQYF. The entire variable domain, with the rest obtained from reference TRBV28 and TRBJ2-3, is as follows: DVKVTQSSRYLVKRTGEKVFLECVQDMDHENMFWYRQDPGLGLRLIYFSYDVKMKEKGDIPEGYSVSREKKERFSLILESASTNQTSMYLCASSLERGGTDTQYFGPGTRLTVL.

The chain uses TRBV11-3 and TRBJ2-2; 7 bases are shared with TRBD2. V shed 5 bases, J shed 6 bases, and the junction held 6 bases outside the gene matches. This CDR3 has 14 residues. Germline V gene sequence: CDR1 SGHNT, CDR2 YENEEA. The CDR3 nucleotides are TGTGCCAGCAGCACGGGACTACCCCCCGGGGAGCTGTTTTTT. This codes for CASSTGLPPGELFF.

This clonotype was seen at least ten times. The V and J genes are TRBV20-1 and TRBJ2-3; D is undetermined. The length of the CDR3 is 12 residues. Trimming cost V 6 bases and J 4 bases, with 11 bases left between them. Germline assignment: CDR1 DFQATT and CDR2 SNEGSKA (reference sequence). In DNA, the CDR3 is TGCAGTGCGCCGGCCGGGCCAGATACGCAGTATTTT. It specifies CSAPAGPDTQYF.

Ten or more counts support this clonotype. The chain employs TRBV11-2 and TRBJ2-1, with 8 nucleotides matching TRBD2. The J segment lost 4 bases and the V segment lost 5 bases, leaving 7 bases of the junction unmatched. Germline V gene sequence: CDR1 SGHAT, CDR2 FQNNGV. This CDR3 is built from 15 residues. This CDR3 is CASSPGVAGYNEQFF. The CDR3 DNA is TGTGCCAGCAGCCCCGGGGTAGCGGGATACAATGAGCAGTTCTTC.

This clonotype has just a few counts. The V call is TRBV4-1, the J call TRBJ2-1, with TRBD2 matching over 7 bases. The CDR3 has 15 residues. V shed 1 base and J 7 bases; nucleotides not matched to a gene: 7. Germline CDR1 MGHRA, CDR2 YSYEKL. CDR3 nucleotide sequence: TGCGCCAGCAGCCAAGTGAGGACTAGTTCGAATGAGCAGTTCTTC. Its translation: CASSQVRTSSNEQFF.

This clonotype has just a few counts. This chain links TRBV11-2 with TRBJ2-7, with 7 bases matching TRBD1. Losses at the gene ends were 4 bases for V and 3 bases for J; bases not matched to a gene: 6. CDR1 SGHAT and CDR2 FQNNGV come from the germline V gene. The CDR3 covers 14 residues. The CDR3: CASSSYRGHYEQYF. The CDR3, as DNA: TGTGCCAGCAGCTCGTACAGGGGTCACTACGAGCAGTACTTC.

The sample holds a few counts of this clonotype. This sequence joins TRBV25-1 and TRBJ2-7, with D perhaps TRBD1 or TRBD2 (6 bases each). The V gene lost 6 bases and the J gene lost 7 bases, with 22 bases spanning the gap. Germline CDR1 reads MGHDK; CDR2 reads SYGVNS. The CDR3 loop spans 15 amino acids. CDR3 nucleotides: TGTGCCAGCAGCCCAGGGGTAGCGGCCAGGGGAGAGCAGTACTTC. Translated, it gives CASSPGVAARGEQYF.

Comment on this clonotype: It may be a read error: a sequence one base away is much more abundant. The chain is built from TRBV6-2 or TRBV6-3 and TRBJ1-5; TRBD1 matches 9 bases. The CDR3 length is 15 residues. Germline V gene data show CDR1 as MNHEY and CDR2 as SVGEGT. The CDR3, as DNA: TGTGCCAGCACTTACTACACAGGGGGCAGGCAGCCCCAGCATTTT. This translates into CASTYYTGGRQPQHF.

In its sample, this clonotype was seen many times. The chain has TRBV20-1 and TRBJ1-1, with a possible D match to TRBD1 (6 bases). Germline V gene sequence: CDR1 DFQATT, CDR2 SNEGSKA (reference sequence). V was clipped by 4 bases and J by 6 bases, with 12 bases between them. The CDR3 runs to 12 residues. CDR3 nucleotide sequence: TGCAGTGCTACAGGGGATGCGGCTGAAGCTTTCTTT. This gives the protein CSATGDAAEAFF.

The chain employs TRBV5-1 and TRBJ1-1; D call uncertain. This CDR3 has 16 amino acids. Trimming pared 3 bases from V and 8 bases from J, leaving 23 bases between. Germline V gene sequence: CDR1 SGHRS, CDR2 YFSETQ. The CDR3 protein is CASSSRTFREPSEAFF. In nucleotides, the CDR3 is TGCGCCAGCAGCTCGCGCACTTTCCGGGAGCCATCGGAAGCTTTCTTT.

In DNA, the CDR3 is TGTGCCACCAGCAGAGATAGCAGGTACTCTGGAAACACCATATATTTT. Translation gives CATSRDSRYSGNTIYF. J is TRBJ1-3 and V is TRBV15, with no clear D. Trimming stripped 0 bases from V and 0 bases from J, with 9 bases between. In germline, CDR1 is LNHNV, CDR2 YYDKDF (reference sequence). The CDR3 covers 16 residues.

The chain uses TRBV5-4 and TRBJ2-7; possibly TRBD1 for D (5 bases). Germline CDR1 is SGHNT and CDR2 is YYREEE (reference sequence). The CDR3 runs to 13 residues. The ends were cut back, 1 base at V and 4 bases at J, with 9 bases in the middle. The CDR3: CASSLNRWYEQYF. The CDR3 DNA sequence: TGTGCCAGCAGCTTGAACAGGTGGTACGAGCAGTACTTC. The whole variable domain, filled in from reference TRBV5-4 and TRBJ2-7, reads ETGVTQSPTHLIKTRGQQVTLRCSSQSGHNTVSWYQQALGQGPQFIFQYYREEENGRGNFPPRFSGLQFPNYSSELNVNALELDDSALYLCASSLNRWYEQYFGPGTRLTVT.

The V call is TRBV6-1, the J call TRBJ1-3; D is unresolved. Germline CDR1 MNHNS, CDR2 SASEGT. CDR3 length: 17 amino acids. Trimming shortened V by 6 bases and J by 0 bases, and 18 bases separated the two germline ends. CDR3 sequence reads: CASRHKPGPSSGNTIYF. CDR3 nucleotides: TGTGCCAGCAGGCACAAACCCGGACCTAGCTCTGGAAACACCATATATTTT.

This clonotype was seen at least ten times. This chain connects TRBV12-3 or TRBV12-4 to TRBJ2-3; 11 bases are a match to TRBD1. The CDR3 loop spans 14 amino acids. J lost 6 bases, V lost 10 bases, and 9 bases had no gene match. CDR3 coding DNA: TGTGCCAATGCTGAGGACAGGGGGCTGGATACGCAGTATTTT. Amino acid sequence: CANAEDRGLDTQYF.

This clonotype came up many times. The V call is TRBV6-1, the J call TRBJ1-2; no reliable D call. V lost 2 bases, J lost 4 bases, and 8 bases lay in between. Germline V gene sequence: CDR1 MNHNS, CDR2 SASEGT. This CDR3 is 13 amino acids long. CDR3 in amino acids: CASSELGSYGYTF. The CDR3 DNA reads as TGTGCCAGCAGTGAATTGGGGAGCTATGGCTACACCTTC.

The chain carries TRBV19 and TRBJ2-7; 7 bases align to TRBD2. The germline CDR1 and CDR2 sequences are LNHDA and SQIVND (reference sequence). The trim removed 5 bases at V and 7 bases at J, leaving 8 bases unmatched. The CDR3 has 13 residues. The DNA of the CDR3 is TGTGCCAGTAGTTGGGCTAGCGGAGGGGAGCAGTACTTC. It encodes CASSWASGGEQYF.

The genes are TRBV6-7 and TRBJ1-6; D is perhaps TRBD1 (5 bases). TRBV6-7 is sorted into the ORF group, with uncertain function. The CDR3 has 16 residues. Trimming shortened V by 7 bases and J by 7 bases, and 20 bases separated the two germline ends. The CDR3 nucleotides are TGTGCCAGCATCGATCGGACACGACAGAAAAATTCACCCCTCCACTTT. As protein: CASIDRTRQKNSPLHF.

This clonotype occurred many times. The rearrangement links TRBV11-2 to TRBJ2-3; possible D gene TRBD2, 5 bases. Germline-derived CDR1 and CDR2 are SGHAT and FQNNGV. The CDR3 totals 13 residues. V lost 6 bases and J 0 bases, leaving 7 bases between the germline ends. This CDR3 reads CASRRASTDTQYF. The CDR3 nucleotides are TGTGCCAGCAGGAGGGCAAGCACAGATACGCAGTATTTT.

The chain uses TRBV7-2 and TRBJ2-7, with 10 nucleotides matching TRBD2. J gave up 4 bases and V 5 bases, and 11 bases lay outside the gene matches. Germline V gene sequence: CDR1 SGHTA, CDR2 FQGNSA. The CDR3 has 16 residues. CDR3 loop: CASSPSHETSGYEQYF. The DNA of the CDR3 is TGTGCCAGCAGCCCATCCCACGAGACTAGCGGGTACGAGCAGTACTTC.

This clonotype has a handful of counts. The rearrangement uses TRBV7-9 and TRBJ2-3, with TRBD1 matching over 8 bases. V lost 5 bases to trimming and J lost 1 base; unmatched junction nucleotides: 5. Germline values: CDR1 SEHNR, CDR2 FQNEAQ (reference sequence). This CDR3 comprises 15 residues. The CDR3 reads CASSVPGGGTDTQYF. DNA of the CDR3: TGTGCCAGCAGCGTCCCAGGGGGCGGCACAGATACGCAGTATTTT. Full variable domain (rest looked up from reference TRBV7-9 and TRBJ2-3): DTGVSQNPRHKITKRGQNVTFRCDPISEHNRLYWYRQTLGQGPEFLTYFQNEAQLEKSRLLSDRFSAERPKGSFSTLEIQRTEQGDSAMYLCASSVPGGGTDTQYFGPGTRLTVL.